This T cell receptor (beta chain) was captured by sequencing in a study of Graves' ophthalmopathy and Graves' hyperthyroidism. Concerning this clonotype: Compared with germline, one end of the junction differs, possibly owing to a read error.

Germline V gene sequence: CDR1 DFQATT, CDR2 SNEGSKA (reference sequence). This CDR3 comprises 13 residues. CDR3 regions of TCR beta were amplified from RNA transcripts. After a first-round RT-PCR with HTBI primers, a second-round multiplex PCR was run. Using its own MiXCR run on the multiplex PCR reads, TCRdb lists one record per CDR3 protein. Of 30,000 to 50,000 distinct CDR3 sequences in the sample, 50% are singletons; the top ten hold about 28%. The gene calls are TRBV20-1 and TRBJ2-2; tentatively, D is TRBD2 (5 bases). The TCR was taken from an adult woman with stable Graves' hyperthyroidism. Sequencing was done on a sample of peripheral blood. The CDR3 spells CSARMTNTGELLF. In DNA form, the CDR3 reads TGCAGTGCTAGAATGACCAACACCGGGGAGCTGCTTTTT.